This paragraph reports one TCR beta chain. The sample belongs to a study of T-cell memory formation after mild COVID-19. This CDR3 comprises 13 residues. The ends were cut back, 4 bases at V and 0 bases at J, with 7 bases in the middle. Germline loops: CDR1 DFQATT, CDR2 SNEGSKA (reference sequence). TCRdb independently ran MiXCR on the 5' RACE reads; one entry per CDR3 protein. The data contain more than 200,000 distinct CDR3 sequences, over 15% of them seen just once; the ten biggest clones take up 3.5% to 4%. This TCR was sampled from a young man who had mild COVID-19 (a few samples of this study predate the infection). Cell type and time point are not known. This chain connects TRBV20-1 to TRBJ1-3; D uncertain. The sequencing input was PBMCs or a T cell subset sorted from them (not recorded which). The CDR3 loop reads CSATAGSGNTIYF. Written as DNA, the CDR3 is TGCAGTGCTACCGCCGGCTCTGGAAACACCATATATTTT.